One and the same sample provided the 8 T cell receptor beta chains below, sequenced in a study of blood T cell repertoires in COVID-19. This table comes from immunoSEQ multiplex PCR, and its TCRdb copy is limited to in-frame clones, with some not included. The sample has 100,000 to 150,000 clones, roughly 80% seen once. Sequenced input: peripheral blood. Every receptor here comes from a human donor in a cohort sampled during active COVID-19.

The gene calls are TRBV9 and TRBJ2-5; D is unresolved. The CDR3 sequence is 13 residues long. CDR1 is SGDLS and CDR2 is YYNGEE in the germline V gene. Trimming removed 2 bases at V and 2 bases at J, with 7 bases between. CDR3 sequence: CASSVGEQETQYF. DNA of the CDR3: TGTGCCAGCAGCGTGGGCGAGCAAGAGACCCAGTACTTC.

The chain employs TRBV9 and TRBJ2-6; 7 nucleotides line up with TRBD1. V shed 4 bases and J 4 bases; nucleotides not matched to a gene: 8. Looked up from germline, CDR1 is SGDLS and CDR2 is YYNGEE. CDR3 length: 16 amino acids. The CDR3 sequence is CASSLDRAAGANVLTF. CDR3 DNA: TGTGCCAGCAGCCTCGACAGGGCTGCCGGGGCCAACGTCCTGACTTTC.

CDR3 coding DNA: TGTGCCAGCAGCTTGGATCCAGCGGGGGTAGGAGAGACCCAGTACTTC. Its protein is CASSLDPAGVGETQYF. The rearrangement links TRBV5-4 to TRBJ2-5; TRBD2 aligns across 8 bases. The CDR3 is 16 amino acids. The ends lost 0 bases at V and 4 bases at J; junction bases unmatched: 8. Germline CDR1 and CDR2: SGHNT and YYREEE (reference sequence).

The chain couples TRBV3-1 (or the pseudogene TRBV3-2) to TRBJ2-4; D perhaps matches TRBD2 (6 bases). CDR3 length equals 17 residues. Looked up from germline, CDR1 is LGHDT and CDR2 is YNNKEL (reference sequence). With 0 bases removed from V and 6 bases from J, the gap between germline ends came to 18 bases. The CDR3 coding sequence is TGTGCCAGCAGCCAAGATTCGAGCCCACGGAGGGCAAACATTCAGTACTTC. Translating gives CASSQDSSPRRANIQYF.

The V call is TRBV4-2, the J call TRBJ2-7; 8 bases agree with TRBD1. The germline CDR1 and CDR2 sequences are LGHNA and YNFKEQ. After removal of 4 bases from V and 3 bases from J, the junction contained 8 bases not matched to a gene. The CDR3 covers 15 residues. CDR3 in amino acids: CASSPDRARIYEQYF. In nucleotides, the CDR3 is TGTGCCAGCAGCCCGGACAGGGCCAGGATCTACGAGCAGTACTTC.

The V call is TRBV5-6, the J call TRBJ1-1; no clear D. Trimming pared 7 bases from V and 11 bases from J, leaving 21 bases between. Germline CDR1 reads SGHDT; CDR2 reads YYEEEE. The CDR3 covers 13 residues. The CDR3 here is CASQSPQSSRAFF. The CDR3 region has the DNA TGTGCCAGCCAGTCACCCCAATCGTCGAGGGCTTTCTTT.

This clone was seen more than once but under ten times. The V and J genes are TRBV4-2 and TRBJ2-1, with 11 bases matching TRBD1. V was pared by 4 bases and J by 8 bases, with 10 bases of the junction left unmatched. The germline gives CDR1 LGHNA, CDR2 YNFKEQ. The CDR3 consists of 16 residues. CDR3 in amino acids: CASSRVGGTGGYEQFF. The CDR3 nucleotides read TGTGCCAGCAGCCGGGTCGGTGGGACAGGGGGTTATGAGCAGTTCTTC.

This clone appeared a few times. The gene calls are TRBV2 and TRBJ2-5; D call uncertain. V lost 10 bases and J lost 2, with 11 bases in between. The CDR3 contains 12 residues. The germline gives CDR1 SNHLY, CDR2 FYNNEI. The CDR3, as DNA: TGTGCCACGAGGCTCGATCAAGAGACCCAGTACTTC. It is translated as CATRLDQETQYF.